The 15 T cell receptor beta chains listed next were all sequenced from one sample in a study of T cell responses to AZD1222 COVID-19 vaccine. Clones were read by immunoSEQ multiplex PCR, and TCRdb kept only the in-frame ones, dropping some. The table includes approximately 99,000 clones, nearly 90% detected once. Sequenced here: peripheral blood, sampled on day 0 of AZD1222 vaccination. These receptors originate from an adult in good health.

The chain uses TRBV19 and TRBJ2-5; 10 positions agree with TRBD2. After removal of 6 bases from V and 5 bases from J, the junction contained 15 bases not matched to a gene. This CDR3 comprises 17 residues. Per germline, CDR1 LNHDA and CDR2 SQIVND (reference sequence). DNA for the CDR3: TGTGCCAGTAGCCCTGGGACAGCGGGGGGGCCCTGGGAGACCCAGTACTTC. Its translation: CASSPGTAGGPWETQYF. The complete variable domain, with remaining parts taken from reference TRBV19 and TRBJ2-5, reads DGGITQSPKYLFRKEGQNVTLSCEQNLNHDAMYWYRQDPGQGLRLIYYSQIVNDFQKGDIAEGYSVSREKKESFPLTVTSAQKNPTAFYLCASSPGTAGGPWETQYFGPGTRLLVL.

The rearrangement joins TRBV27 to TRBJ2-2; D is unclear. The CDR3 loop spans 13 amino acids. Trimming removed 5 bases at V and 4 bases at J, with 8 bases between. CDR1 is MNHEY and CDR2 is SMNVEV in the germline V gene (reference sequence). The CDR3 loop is CASSLYVTGELFF. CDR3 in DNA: TGTGCCAGCAGTCTTTATGTCACCGGGGAGCTGTTTTTT.

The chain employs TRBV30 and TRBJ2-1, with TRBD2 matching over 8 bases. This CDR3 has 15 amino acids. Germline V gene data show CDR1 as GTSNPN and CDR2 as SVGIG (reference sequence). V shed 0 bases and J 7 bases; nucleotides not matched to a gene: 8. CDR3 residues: CAWSVKGLGLNEQFF. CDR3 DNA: TGTGCCTGGAGTGTTAAGGGACTAGGACTTAATGAGCAGTTCTTC. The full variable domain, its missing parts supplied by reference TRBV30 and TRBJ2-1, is SQTIHQWPATLVQPVGSPLSLECTVEGTSNPNLYWYRQAAGRGLQLLFYSVGIGQISSEVPQNLSASRPQDRQFILSSKKLLLSDSGFYLCAWSVKGLGLNEQFFGPGTRLTVL.

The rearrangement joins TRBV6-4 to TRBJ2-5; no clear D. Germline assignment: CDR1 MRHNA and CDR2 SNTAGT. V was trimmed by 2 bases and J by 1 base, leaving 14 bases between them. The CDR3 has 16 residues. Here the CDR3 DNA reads TGTGCCAGCAGTGACGATAAGGGTAAGCCCCAAGAGACCCAGTACTTC. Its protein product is CASSDDKGKPQETQYF.

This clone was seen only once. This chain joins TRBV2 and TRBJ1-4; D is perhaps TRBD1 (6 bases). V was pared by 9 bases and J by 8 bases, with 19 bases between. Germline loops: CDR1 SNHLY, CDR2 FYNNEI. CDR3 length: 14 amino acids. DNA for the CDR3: TGTGCCAGTCGCCCCCCCGGGGGCGCGGAAAAACTGTTTTTT. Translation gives CASRPPGGAEKLFF.

The CDR3 sequence: CASGGGPTF. DNA of the CDR3: TGTGCCAGCGGTGGGGGCCCGACCTTC. This rearrangement joins TRBV9 to TRBJ1-2; D is possibly TRBD1 (6 bases). The CDR3 covers 9 residues. The germline gives CDR1 SGDLS, CDR2 YYNGEE. V lost 7 bases and J 14 bases, leaving 12 bases between the germline ends. Supplemented by reference TRBV9 and TRBJ1-2, the full variable domain reads DSGVTQTPKHLITATGQRVTLRCSPRSGDLSVYWYQQSLDQGLQFLIQYYNGEERAKGNILERFSAQQFPDLHSELNLSSLELGDSALYFCASGGGPTFGSGTRLTVV.

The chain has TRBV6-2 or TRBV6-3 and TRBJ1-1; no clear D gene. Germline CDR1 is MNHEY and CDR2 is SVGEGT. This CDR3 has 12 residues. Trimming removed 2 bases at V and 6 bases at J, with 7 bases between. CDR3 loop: CASSYQRAEAFF. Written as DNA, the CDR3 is TGTGCCAGCAGTTACCAACGGGCTGAAGCTTTCTTT.

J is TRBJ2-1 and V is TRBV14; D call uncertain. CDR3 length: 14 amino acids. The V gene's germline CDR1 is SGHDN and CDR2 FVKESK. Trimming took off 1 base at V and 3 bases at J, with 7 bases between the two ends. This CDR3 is CASSQVVSYNEQFF. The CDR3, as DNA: TGTGCCAGCAGCCAAGTTGTCAGCTACAATGAGCAGTTCTTC.

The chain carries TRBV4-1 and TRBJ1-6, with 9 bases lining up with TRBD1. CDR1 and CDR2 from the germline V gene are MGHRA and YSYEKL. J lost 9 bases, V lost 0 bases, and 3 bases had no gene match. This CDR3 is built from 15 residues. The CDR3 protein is CASSQDPQGASPLHF. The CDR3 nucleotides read TGCGCCAGCAGCCAAGACCCACAGGGGGCTTCACCCCTCCACTTT.

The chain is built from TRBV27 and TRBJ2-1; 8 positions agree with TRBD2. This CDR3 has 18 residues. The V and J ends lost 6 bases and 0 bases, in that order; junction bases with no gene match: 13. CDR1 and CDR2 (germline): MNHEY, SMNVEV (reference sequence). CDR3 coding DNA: TGTGCCAGCAGAATCGGGGGGGGGCACTCGAACTCCTACAATGAGCAGTTCTTC. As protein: CASRIGGGHSNSYNEQFF.

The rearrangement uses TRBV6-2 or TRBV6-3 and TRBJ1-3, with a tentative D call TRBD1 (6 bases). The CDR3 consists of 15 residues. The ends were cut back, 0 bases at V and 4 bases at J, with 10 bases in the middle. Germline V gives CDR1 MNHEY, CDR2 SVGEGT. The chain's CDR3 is CASSYSEDRGNTIYF. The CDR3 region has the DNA TGTGCCAGCAGTTACTCGGAGGACAGAGGAAACACCATATATTTT.

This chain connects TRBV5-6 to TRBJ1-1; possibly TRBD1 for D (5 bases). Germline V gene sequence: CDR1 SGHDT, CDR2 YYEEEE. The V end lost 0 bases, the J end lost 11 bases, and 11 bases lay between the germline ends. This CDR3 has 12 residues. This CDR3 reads CASSLERRGAFF. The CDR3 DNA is TGTGCCAGCAGCTTGGAGCGACGGGGGGCTTTCTTT.

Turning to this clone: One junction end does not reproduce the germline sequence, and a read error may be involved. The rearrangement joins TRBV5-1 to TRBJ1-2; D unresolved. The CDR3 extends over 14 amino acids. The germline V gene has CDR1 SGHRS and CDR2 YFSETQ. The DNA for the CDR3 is TGTGCCAGCAGCTTGCAGTCGTCTAACTATGGCTACACCTTC. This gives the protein CASSLQSSNYGYTF.

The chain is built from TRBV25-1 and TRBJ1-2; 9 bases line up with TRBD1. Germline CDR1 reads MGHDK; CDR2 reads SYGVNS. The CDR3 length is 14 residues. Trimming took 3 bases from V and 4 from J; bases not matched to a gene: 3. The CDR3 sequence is CASSDTGGIYGYTF. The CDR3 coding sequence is TGTGCCAGCAGTGACACAGGGGGCATCTATGGCTACACCTTC.

Written as DNA, the CDR3 is TGTGCCAGTAGTATAAGCCTGAACACTGAAGCTTTCTTT. This codes for CASSISLNTEAFF. The chain uses TRBV19 and TRBJ1-1, with D unresolved. The germline V gene has CDR1 LNHDA and CDR2 SQIVND (reference sequence). The CDR3 sequence is 13 residues long. The ends were cut back, 2 bases at V and 0 bases at J, with 4 bases in the middle.